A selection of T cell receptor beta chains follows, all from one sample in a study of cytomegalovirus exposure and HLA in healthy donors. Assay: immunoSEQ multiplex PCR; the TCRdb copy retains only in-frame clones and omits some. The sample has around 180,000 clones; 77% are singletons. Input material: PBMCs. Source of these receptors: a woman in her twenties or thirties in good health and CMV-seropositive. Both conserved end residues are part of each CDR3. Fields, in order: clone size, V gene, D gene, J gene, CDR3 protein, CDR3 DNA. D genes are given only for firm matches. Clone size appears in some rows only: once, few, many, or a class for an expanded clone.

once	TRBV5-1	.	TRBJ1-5	CASSPVGADGQPQHF	TGCGCCAGCAGCCCGGTGGGGGCGGACGGTCAGCCCCAGCATTTT
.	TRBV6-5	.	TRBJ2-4	CASRRLTRLSDIQYF	TGTGCCAGCAGGCGACTTACTCGTCTTTCGGACATTCAGTACTTC
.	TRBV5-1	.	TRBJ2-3	CASSLESGTQYF	TGCGCCAGCAGCTTGGAATCGGGTACGCAGTATTTT
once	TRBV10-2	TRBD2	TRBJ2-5	CASKGLAGEETQYF	TGCGCCAGCAAGGGACTAGCGGGGGAAGAGACCCAGTACTTC
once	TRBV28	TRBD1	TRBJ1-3	CASTLDRGNGNTIYF	TGTGCCAGCACCTTAGACAGGGGGAATGGAAACACCATATATTTT
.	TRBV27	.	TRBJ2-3	CASSLLAQGGTDTQYF	TGTGCCAGTAGTTTACTTGCCCAAGGGGGCACAGATACGCAGTATTTT
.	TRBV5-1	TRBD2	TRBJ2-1	CASFGLAGDYNEQFF	TGCGCCAGTTTCGGACTAGCGGGAGACTACAATGAGCAGTTCTTC
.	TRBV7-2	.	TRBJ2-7	CASSFFSAVSYEQYF	TGTGCCAGCAGCTTTTTTTCGGCGGTCTCCTACGAGCAGTACTTC
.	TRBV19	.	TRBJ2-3	CASKRPSTDTQYF	TGTGCCAGTAAGCGGCCTAGCACAGATACGCAGTATTTT
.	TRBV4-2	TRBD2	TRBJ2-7	CASSQDSRTSGYEQYF	TGTGCCAGCAGCCAAGATTCCAGGACTAGTGGTTACGAGCAGTACTTC
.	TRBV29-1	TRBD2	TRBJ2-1	CSVEWTSSYNEQFF	TGCAGCGTTGAATGGACTAGCTCCTACAATGAGCAGTTCTTC
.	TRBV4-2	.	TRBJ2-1	CASSLGGAEDNEQFF	TGTGCCAGCAGCCTGGGGGGGGCCGAGGACAATGAGCAGTTCTTC
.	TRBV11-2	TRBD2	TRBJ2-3	CASSLTLAGVEADTQYF	TGTGCCAGCAGCTTAACCCTAGCGGGAGTAGAGGCGGATACGCAGTATTTT
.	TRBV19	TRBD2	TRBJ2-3	CASSRLAGEIDTQYF	TGTGCCAGTAGTAGACTAGCGGGAGAGATAGATACGCAGTATTTT
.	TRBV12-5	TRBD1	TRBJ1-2	CASGLLPQGARDGYTF	TGTGCTAGTGGTCTCCTCCCACAGGGGGCGCGTGATGGCTACACCTTC
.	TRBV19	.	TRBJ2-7	CASSRELSYEQYF	TGTGCCAGTAGTCGGGAGTTATCCTACGAGCAGTACTTC
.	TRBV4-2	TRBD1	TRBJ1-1	CASSQEGTGGANTEAFF	TGTGCCAGCAGCCAAGAGGGGACAGGGGGCGCGAACACTGAAGCTTTCTTT
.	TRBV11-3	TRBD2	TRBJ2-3	CASSFSRGSLTDTQYF	TGTGCCAGCAGCTTTTCGCGCGGGAGCCTCACAGATACGCAGTATTTT
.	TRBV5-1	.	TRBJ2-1	CASSLARVGGANEQFF	TGCGCCAGCAGCTTGGCCAGGGTGGGGGGGGCGAATGAGCAGTTCTTC
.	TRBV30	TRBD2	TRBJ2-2	CAWRGPHSGKDTGELFF	TGTGCCTGGAGGGGACCGCATAGCGGGAAGGACACCGGGGAGCTGTTTTTT
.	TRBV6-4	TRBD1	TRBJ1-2	CASSATGYYGYTF	TGTGCCAGCAGTGCGACAGGGTACTATGGCTACACCTTC
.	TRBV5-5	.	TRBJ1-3	CASSLLSGKAMVFSGNTIYF	TGTGCCAGCAGCTTGTTGTCAGGGAAAGCAATGGTGTTCTCTGGAAACACCATATATTTT
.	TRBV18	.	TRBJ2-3	CASARTAGTDTQYF	TGTGCCAGCGCACGGACAGCGGGCACAGATACGCAGTATTTT
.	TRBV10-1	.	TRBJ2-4	CASSAGGTENIQYF	TGCGCCAGCAGTGCTGGGGGGACCGAAAACATTCAGTACTTC
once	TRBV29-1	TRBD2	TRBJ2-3	CSVGGVGGANTDTQYF	TGCAGCGTCGGGGGGGTAGGAGGGGCTAACACAGATACGCAGTATTTT
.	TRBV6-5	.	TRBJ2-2	CASSPFYGELFF	TGTGCCAGCAGTCCCTTTTACGGGGAGCTGTTTTTT
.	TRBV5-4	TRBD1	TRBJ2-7	CASSYSGTGYYEQYF	TGTGCCAGCAGCTACTCCGGGACAGGGTACTACGAGCAGTACTTC
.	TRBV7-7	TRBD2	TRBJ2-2	CASSLIPGGPATGELFF	TGTGCCAGCAGCTTAATCCCGGGAGGGCCGGCCACCGGGGAGCTGTTTTTT
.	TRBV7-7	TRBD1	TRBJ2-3	CASSAMTGDTQYF	TGTGCCAGCAGCGCGATGACAGGGGATACGCAGTATTTT
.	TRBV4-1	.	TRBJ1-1	CASSQFGDGFF	TGCGCCAGCAGCCAATTCGGAGATGGATTCTTT
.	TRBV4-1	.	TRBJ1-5	CASSQDLPVFSNQPQHF	TGCGCCAGCAGCCAAGATCTCCCGGTCTTTAGCAATCAGCCCCAGCATTTT
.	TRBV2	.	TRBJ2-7	CASSVGPSREQYF	TGTGCCAGCAGTGTCGGCCCCTCGCGGGAGCAGTACTTC
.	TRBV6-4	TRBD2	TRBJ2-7	CASIPGLGCEQYF	TGTGCCAGCATTCCGGGACTAGGATGCGAGCAGTACTTC
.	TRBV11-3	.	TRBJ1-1	CASSPGRGNTEAFF	TGTGCCAGCAGCCCGGGTAGGGGAAACACTGAAGCTTTCTTT
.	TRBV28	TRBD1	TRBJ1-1	CASNRGRGTEAFF	TGTGCCAGCAACAGGGGGCGAGGCACTGAAGCTTTCTTT
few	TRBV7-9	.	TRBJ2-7	CASSLSYEQYF	TGTGCCAGCAGCCTCTCCTACGAGCAGTACTTC
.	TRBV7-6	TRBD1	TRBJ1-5	CASSLEAGGGPQHF	TGTGCCAGCAGCTTAGAGGCAGGGGGAGGGCCCCAGCATTTT
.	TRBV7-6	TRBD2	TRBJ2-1	CASSPRLAGRNEQFF	TGTGCCAGCAGCCCCCGACTAGCGGGACGGAATGAGCAGTTCTTC
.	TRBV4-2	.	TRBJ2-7	CASSQDRGLADSYEQYF	TGTGCCAGCAGCCAAGATCGGGGGCTAGCGGACTCCTACGAGCAGTACTTC
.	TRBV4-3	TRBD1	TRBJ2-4	CASSQDGTGKNIQYF	TGCGCCAGCAGCCAAGACGGGACAGGCAAAAACATTCAGTACTTC
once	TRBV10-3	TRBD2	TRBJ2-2	CAISESNPTSGVNTGELFF	TGTGCCATCAGTGAGTCGAACCCAACTAGCGGGGTGAACACCGGGGAGCTGTTTTTT
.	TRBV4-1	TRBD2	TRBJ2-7	CASSQVPGGPEQYF	TGCGCCAGCAGCCAAGTCCCGGGAGGCCCCGAGCAGTACTTC
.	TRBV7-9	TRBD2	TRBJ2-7	CASSSRLAGAYEQYF	TGTGCCAGCAGCTCAAGACTAGCGGGAGCGTACGAGCAGTACTTC
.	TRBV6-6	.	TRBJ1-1	CASRATGLNTEAFF	TGTGCCAGCAGGGCGACAGGCTTGAACACTGAAGCTTTCTTT
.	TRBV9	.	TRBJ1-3	CASSELGLQDTIYF	TGTGCCAGCAGCGAGTTAGGGCTACAGGACACCATATATTTT
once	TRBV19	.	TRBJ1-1	CASSPPGRESTEAFF	TGTGCCAGTAGTCCGCCGGGCAGGGAATCCACTGAAGCTTTCTTT
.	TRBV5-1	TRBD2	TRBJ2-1	CASSLGRASGSYNEQFF	TGCGCCAGCAGCTTGGGGAGGGCTAGCGGCTCCTACAATGAGCAGTTCTTC
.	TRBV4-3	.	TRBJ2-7	CASSQETGRSGVFYEQYF	TGCGCCAGCAGCCAAGAAACAGGAAGATCGGGGGTATTTTACGAGCAGTACTTC
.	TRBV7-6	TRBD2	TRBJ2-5	CASSLASAGGGQETQYF	TGTGCCAGCAGCTTAGCATCTGCGGGAGGGGGGCAAGAGACCCAGTACTTC
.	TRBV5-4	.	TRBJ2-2	CASSLVYTGELFF	TGTGCCAGCAGCTTGGTCTATACCGGGGAGCTGTTTTTT
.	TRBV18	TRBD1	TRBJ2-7	CASSPTGSPYEQYF	TGTGCCAGCTCACCGACAGGGTCTCCCTACGAGCAGTACTTC
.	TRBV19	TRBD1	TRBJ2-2	CASSTTTGFAGELFF	TGTGCCAGTAGTACCACGACAGGGTTCGCCGGGGAGCTGTTTTTT